This passage covers 23 T cell receptor beta chains from one sample sequenced in a study of T cell responses to AZD1222 COVID-19 vaccine. TCRdb's copy holds only in-frame clones and misses some; the assay was immunoSEQ multiplex PCR. The table records some 150,000 clones, 70% to 90% of them present only once. This sample comprised peripheral blood, obtained 28 days after the second dose of the MenACWY control vaccine. The receptors were sampled from an adult who received the MenACWY meningococcal vaccine as a control.

The rearrangement uses TRBV5-6 and TRBJ2-1; D is ambiguous. CDR1 and CDR2 from the germline V gene are SGHDT and YYEEEE. The V end was cut by 4 bases, the J end by 0 bases, with 8 bases between. This CDR3 is 14 amino acids long. The CDR3 DNA reads TGTGCCAGCAGCCGAAGAAACTCCTACAATGAGCAGTTCTTC. Translating gives CASSRRNSYNEQFF.

The gene calls are TRBV7-9 and TRBJ2-3; a weak D match, TRBD2 (5 bases). Trimming removed 0 bases at V and 2 bases at J, with 9 bases between. The CDR3 has 15 amino acids. CDR1 SEHNR and CDR2 FQNEAQ come from the germline V gene (reference sequence). The CDR3 loop is CASSLARGLTDTQYF. The CDR3 nucleotides read TGTGCCAGCAGCTTAGCCCGAGGACTCACAGATACGCAGTATTTT.

The chain recombines TRBV19 with TRBJ1-2; TRBD1 might be the D (5 bases). This CDR3 spans 13 amino acids. Germline CDR1 reads LNHDA; CDR2 reads SQIVND (reference sequence). V was pared by 10 bases and J by 0 bases, with 12 bases between. The CDR3 coding sequence is TGTGCCACCTGGGACGGATCTAACTATGGCTACACCTTC. Amino acid sequence: CATWDGSNYGYTF.

V usage is TRBV5-4 and J usage is TRBJ2-7, with 9 bases that match TRBD1. With 2 bases clipped from V and 5 bases from J, the junction kept 8 bases outside the gene matches. The germline gives CDR1 SGHNT, CDR2 YYREEE (reference sequence). The CDR3 loop spans 15 amino acids. CDR3 DNA sequence: TGTGCCAGCAGCTTACCCCGGGACAGGGCCCACGAGCAGTACTTC. Its translation: CASSLPRDRAHEQYF.

The J gene is TRBJ1-1, the V gene TRBV25-1; perhaps TRBD1 as D (6 bases). The V end was cut by 5 bases, the J end by 6 bases, with 19 bases between. The CDR3 contains 15 residues. The germline V gene has CDR1 MGHDK and CDR2 SYGVNS. DNA of the CDR3: TGTGCCAGCAGTCGAGCCGGGGACACGCTCTCTGAAGCTTTCTTT. It translates to CASSRAGDTLSEAFF.

The rearrangement joins TRBV7-2 to TRBJ1-6; tentatively, D is TRBD1 (6 bases). Looked up from germline, CDR1 is SGHTA and CDR2 is FQGNSA. The CDR3 is 15 amino acids. V was pared by 1 base and J by 13 bases, with 17 bases between. The CDR3 bases are TGTGCCAGCAGCTTAGGGACAGCCACGGTGGCTCCCCTCCACTTT. Residues: CASSLGTATVAPLHF. Full variable domain (remainder filled in from reference TRBV7-2 and TRBJ1-6): GAGVSQSPSNKVTEKGKDVELRCDPISGHTALYWYRQSLGQGLEFLIYFQGNSAPDKSGLPSDRFSAERTGGSVSTLTIQRTQQEDSAVYLCASSLGTATVAPLHFGNGTRLTVT.

The chain recombines TRBV7-8 with TRBJ1-2; tentative D call: TRBD1 (5 bases). Germline CDR1 is SGHVS and CDR2 is FQNEAQ. The CDR3 extends over 13 amino acids. Trimming pared 5 bases from V and 5 bases from J, leaving 12 bases between. CDR3 DNA: TGTGCCAGCAGCCGACGGGACGGATATGGCTACACCTTC. This sequence encodes CASSRRDGYGYTF. Using reference TRBV7-8 and TRBJ1-2 for the parts outside the CDR3, the full variable domain is GAGVSQSPRYKVAKRGQDVALRCDPISGHVSLFWYQQALGQGPEFLTYFQNEAQLDKSGLPSDRFFAERPEGSVSTLKIQRTQQEDSAVYLCASSRRDGYGYTFGSGTRLTVV.

The chain carries TRBV7-2 and TRBJ2-3, with 12 bases identical to TRBD2. The J segment lost 6 bases and the V segment lost 3 bases, leaving 7 bases of the junction unmatched. Germline V lookup: CDR1 SGHTA, CDR2 FQGNSA. This CDR3 has 16 amino acids. CDR3 DNA: TGTGCCAGCAGCTTTGTTAGGACTAGCGGGACGGATACGCAGTATTTT. It is translated as CASSFVRTSGTDTQYF.

The chain couples TRBV7-2 to TRBJ1-1; maybe TRBD1 (6 bases). The CDR3 spans 15 residues. CDR1 is SGHTA, CDR2 FQGNSA, per germline. The V and J ends lost 5 bases and 4 bases respectively, with 17 bases between them. Written as DNA, the CDR3 is TGTGCCAGCAGCCCAAGGGGAGGGGGATCCACTGAAGCTTTCTTT. Amino acids: CASSPRGGGSTEAFF.

The chain links TRBV28 to TRBJ1-1; TRBD1 agrees at 7 bases. Unmatched junction bases numbered 9, after V lost 5 bases and J lost 0 bases. The CDR3 loop spans 16 amino acids. The germline V gene has CDR1 MDHEN and CDR2 SYDVKM. The CDR3 sequence is CASSATGDLMNTEAFF. CDR3 DNA sequence: TGTGCCAGCAGTGCAACAGGGGATTTAATGAACACTGAAGCTTTCTTT.

The CDR3 here is CASSPTGSSGNTIYF. The CDR3 coding sequence is TGTGCCAGTAGCCCGACAGGGAGCTCTGGAAACACCATATATTTT. The V gene is TRBV19, the J gene TRBJ1-3; 7 bases are shared with TRBD1. The V and J ends lost 6 bases and 0 bases, in that order; junction bases with no gene match: 5. The CDR3 has 15 amino acids. CDR1 is LNHDA, CDR2 SQIVND, per germline (reference sequence).

The V and J genes are TRBV19 and TRBJ2-1; D gene unclear. The CDR3 totals 13 residues. The germline gives CDR1 LNHDA, CDR2 SQIVND (reference sequence). Trimming removed 5 bases from V and 13 bases from J, with 18 bases in between. The CDR3 spells CASSPQAQGIQFF. The DNA for the CDR3 is TGTGCCAGTAGTCCCCAAGCGCAAGGGATTCAGTTCTTC.

The chain couples TRBV9 to TRBJ1-4, with D unclear. From germline, CDR1 is SGDLS and CDR2 YYNGEE. V was cut by 3 bases and J by 8 bases, with 14 bases left in between. The CDR3 is made up of 14 amino acids. CDR3 region: CASSERGGGEKLFF. CDR3 nucleotides: TGTGCCAGCAGCGAGAGAGGAGGTGGGGAAAAACTGTTTTTT.

This clone was seen a few times. The V and J genes are TRBV6-1 and TRBJ1-5, with no clear D. The ends were cut back, 2 bases at V and 5 bases at J, with 7 bases in the middle. This CDR3 comprises 13 residues. In germline, CDR1 is MNHNS, CDR2 SASEGT. CDR3 amino acids: CASSESFDQPQHF. The CDR3 bases are TGTGCCAGCAGTGAAAGTTTTGATCAGCCCCAGCATTTT.

This clone was observed once. The chain links TRBV6-6 to TRBJ1-2; possibly TRBD1 for D (6 bases). This CDR3 has 15 amino acids. V shed 4 bases and J shed 8 bases, with 20 bases lying between them. The germline V gene has CDR1 MNHNY and CDR2 SVGAGI (reference sequence). In nucleotides, the CDR3 is TGTGCCAGCAGTTCCCCTACAGGGCCCCAGGGCGGCTACACCTTC. It yields the protein CASSSPTGPQGGYTF.

The chain uses TRBV5-6 and TRBJ1-1; D call uncertain. The CDR3 is 12 residues long. V was cut by 4 bases and J by 8 bases, with 12 bases left in between. Germline CDR1 SGHDT, CDR2 YYEEEE. CDR3 residues: CASSKQQWEAFF. DNA for the CDR3: TGTGCCAGCAGCAAACAGCAGTGGGAAGCTTTCTTT.

This sequence joins TRBV7-9 and TRBJ2-5; D perhaps matches TRBD1 (5 bases). Germline CDR1 is SEHNR and CDR2 is FQNEAQ (reference sequence). V lost 7 bases, J lost 2 bases, and 14 bases lay in between. The CDR3 is 14 residues long. The CDR3 loop reads CASNSGQGQETQYF. The CDR3, as DNA: TGTGCCAGCAACTCCGGGCAGGGACAAGAGACCCAGTACTTC.

The J gene is TRBJ1-5, the V gene TRBV5-1; weak D call: TRBD1 (5 bases). Trimming took off 0 bases at V and 4 bases at J, with 14 bases between the two ends. The CDR3 runs 16 residues. Germline V gene data show CDR1 as SGHRS and CDR2 as YFSETQ. The CDR3 DNA follows: TGCGCCAGCAGCTTGGATCCCGGGGACGGTAATCAGCCCCAGCATTTT. Its protein is CASSLDPGDGNQPQHF. Full variable domain (remainder filled in from reference TRBV5-1 and TRBJ1-5): KAGVTQTPRYLIKTRGQQVTLSCSPISGHRSVSWYQQTPGQGLQFLFEYFSETQRNKGNFPGRFSGRQFSNSRSEMNVSTLELGDSALYLCASSLDPGDGNQPQHFGDGTRLSIL.

The rearrangement joins TRBV19 to TRBJ2-7, with 7 positions matching TRBD2. The CDR3 loop spans 14 amino acids. V lost 5 bases to trimming and J lost 6 bases; unmatched junction nucleotides: 10. Per germline, CDR1 LNHDA and CDR2 SQIVND (reference sequence). CDR3 coding DNA: TGTGCCAGTAGTGCCGGCCTAGCGGCCTCCGAGCAGTACGTC. Translated: CASSAGLAASEQYV.

The chain combines TRBV19 with TRBJ2-1, with a possible D match to TRBD2 (6 bases). The length of the CDR3 is 14 residues. The V gene lost 5 bases and the J gene lost 7 bases, with 15 bases spanning the gap. The V gene's germline CDR1 is LNHDA and CDR2 SQIVND (reference sequence). CDR3 in DNA: TGTGCCAGTAGTGCCAGACTAGTGAATAATGAGCAGTTCTTC. Translating it yields CASSARLVNNEQFF. Full variable domain (rest looked up from reference TRBV19 and TRBJ2-1): DGGITQSPKYLFRKEGQNVTLSCEQNLNHDAMYWYRQDPGQGLRLIYYSQIVNDFQKGDIAEGYSVSREKKESFPLTVTSAQKNPTAFYLCASSARLVNNEQFFGPGTRLTVL.

This clone was counted between two and nine times. The chain combines TRBV6-5 with TRBJ1-2; D remains unclear. V was cut by 8 bases and J by 2 bases, with 15 bases left in between. Germline V gene sequence: CDR1 MNHEY, CDR2 SVGAGI. The CDR3 extends over 14 amino acids. DNA of the CDR3: TGTGCCAGCCTAGCGGGAGGCACCAACTATGGCTACACCTTC. This translates into CASLAGGTNYGYTF.

This chain links TRBV11-3 with TRBJ1-1; weak D call: TRBD1 (5 bases). This CDR3 is 12 amino acids long. The V end was cut by 4 bases, the J end by 7 bases, with 10 bases between. The V gene's germline CDR1 is SGHNT and CDR2 YENEEA. CDR3 bases: TGTGCCAGCAGCTGGAGGGGAAGTGAAGCTTTCTTT. As protein: CASSWRGSEAFF.

This clone occurred a few times. This chain uses TRBV29-1 with TRBJ1-2, with D unresolved. Trimming left V 3 bases short and J 8 bases short, with 13 bases between. This CDR3 contains 12 residues. Germline V lookup: CDR1 SQVTM, CDR2 ANQGSEA. CDR3 residues: CSVETEGRGYTF. DNA of the CDR3: TGCAGCGTTGAGACCGAGGGCAGGGGCTACACCTTC.